Detailed here is one TCR beta chain. This specimen comes from a study of blood T cell repertoires in COVID-19. Study-level information: The samples span acute and convalescent COVID-19 from the United States, Italy and Spain.

The CDR3 length is 14 residues. With 4 bases clipped from V and 13 bases from J, the junction kept 15 bases outside the gene matches. The germline CDR1 and CDR2 sequences are SEHNR and FQNEAQ (reference sequence). The protocol was immunoSEQ multiplex PCR, while the TCRdb copy is restricted to in-frame clones and leaves out a portion. This sample has some 130,000 clones, with approximately 84% found just once. V usage is TRBV7-9 and J usage is TRBJ1-2; 7 nucleotides agree with TRBD1. Sequenced: peripheral blood. This sequence was found in a human donor in a cohort sampled during active COVID-19. The CDR3 DNA is TGTGCCAGCAGCTCGTGGGGATTCACAGGGGATTCCACCTTC. This codes for CASSSWGFTGDSTF.